The source of this TCR beta chain is a study of identical twins. J lost 1 base, V lost 0 bases, and 12 bases had no gene match. Germline V gene data show CDR1 as LGHNT and CDR2 as FRNRAP. The CDR3 is made up of 20 amino acids. Via MiXCR, TCRdb re-called the 5' RACE reads, giving one row per CDR3 protein. This table has roughly 1,500,000 distinct CDR3 sequences, 25% to 35% appearing once. Study conclusions and caveats: Zero-insertion findings could be partly confounded by invariant cells (MAIT and iNKT cells). Twins' excess sharing was less marked for out-of-frame beta sequences.

Worth noting for this clonotype: Its antigen remains unidentified.

This receptor was taken from a newborn girl in good health. This chain connects TRBV12-5 to TRBJ2-7; 13 bases agree with TRBD2. The sample was cord blood. CDR3 bases: TGTGCTAGTGGTTTGGTACGGACTAGCGGGAGTGCAACCCCATCCTACGAGCAGTACTTC. It yields the protein CASGLVRTSGSATPSYEQYF. The variable domain in full, with the rest retrieved from reference TRBV12-5 and TRBJ2-7, is DARVTQTPRHKVTEMGQEVTMRCQPILGHNTVFWYRQTMMQGLELLAYFRNRAPLDDSGMPKDRFSAEMPDATLATLKIQPSEPRDSAVYFCASGLVRTSGSATPSYEQYFGPGTRLTVT.